This paragraph covers one TCR beta chain sequence. The record originates from a study of cytomegalovirus exposure and HLA in healthy donors. V was trimmed by 0 bases and J by 8 bases, leaving 11 bases between them. The CDR3 runs 14 residues. The germline V gene has CDR1 SGHRS and CDR2 YFSETQ. Sequenced by immunoSEQ multiplex PCR; TCRdb stores in-frame clones only, minus some. The table includes 120,000 to 150,000 clones, roughly 81% detected once. The origin of this receptor is a woman in her twenties or thirties in good health and CMV-seronegative. Sequences were obtained from PBMCs. The V call is TRBV5-1, the J call TRBJ1-4, with no clear D. The DNA for the CDR3 is TGCGCCAGCAGCTTGGGGACTAATGAAGAAAAACTGTTTTTT. Translated: CASSLGTNEEKLFF.